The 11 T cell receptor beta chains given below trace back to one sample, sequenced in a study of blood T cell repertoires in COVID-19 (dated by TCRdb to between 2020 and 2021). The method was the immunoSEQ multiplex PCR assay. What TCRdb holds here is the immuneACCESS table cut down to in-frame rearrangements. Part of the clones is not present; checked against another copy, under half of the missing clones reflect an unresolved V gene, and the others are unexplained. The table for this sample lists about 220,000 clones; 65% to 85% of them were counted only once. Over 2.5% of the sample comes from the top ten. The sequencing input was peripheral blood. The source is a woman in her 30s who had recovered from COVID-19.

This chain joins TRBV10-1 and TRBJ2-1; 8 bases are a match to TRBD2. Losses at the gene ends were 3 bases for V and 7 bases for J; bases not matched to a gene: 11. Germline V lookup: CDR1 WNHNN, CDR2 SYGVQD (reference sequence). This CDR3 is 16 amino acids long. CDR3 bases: TGCGCCAGCAGTGATTGGGAAGCGGGAGCCAAGAATGAGCAGTTCTTC. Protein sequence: CASSDWEAGAKNEQFF.

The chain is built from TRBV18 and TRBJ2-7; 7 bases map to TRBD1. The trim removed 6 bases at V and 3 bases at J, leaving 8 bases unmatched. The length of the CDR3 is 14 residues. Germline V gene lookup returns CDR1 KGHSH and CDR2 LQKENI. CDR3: CASSPGQNYYEQYF. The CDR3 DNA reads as TGTGCCAGCTCCCCGGGACAGAACTACTACGAGCAGTACTTC.

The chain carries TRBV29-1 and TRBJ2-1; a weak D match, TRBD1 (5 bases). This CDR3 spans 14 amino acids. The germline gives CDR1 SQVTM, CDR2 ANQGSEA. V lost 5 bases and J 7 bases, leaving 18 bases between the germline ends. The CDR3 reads CSVLSRAGENEQFF. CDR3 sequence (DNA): TGCAGCGTTTTATCCAGGGCAGGAGAGAATGAGCAGTTCTTC.

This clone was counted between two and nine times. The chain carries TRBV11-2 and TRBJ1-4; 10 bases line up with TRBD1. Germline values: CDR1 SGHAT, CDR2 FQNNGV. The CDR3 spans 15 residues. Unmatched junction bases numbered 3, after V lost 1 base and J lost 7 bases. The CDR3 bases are TGTGCCAGCAGCTTAGGGGGACAGGGGATTGAAAAACTGTTTTTT. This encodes CASSLGGQGIEKLFF.

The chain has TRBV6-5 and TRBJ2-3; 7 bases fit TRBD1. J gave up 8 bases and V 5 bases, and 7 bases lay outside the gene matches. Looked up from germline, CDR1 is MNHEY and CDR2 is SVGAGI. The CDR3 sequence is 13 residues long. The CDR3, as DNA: TGTGCCAGCAGTACAGAGAAGGGGGCTACGCAGTATTTT. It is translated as CASSTEKGATQYF.

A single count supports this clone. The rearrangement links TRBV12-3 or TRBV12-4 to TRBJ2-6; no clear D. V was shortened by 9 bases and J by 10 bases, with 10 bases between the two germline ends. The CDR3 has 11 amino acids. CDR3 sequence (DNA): TGTGCCAGTTACCACAATAACGTCCTGACTTTC. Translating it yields CASYHNNVLTF.

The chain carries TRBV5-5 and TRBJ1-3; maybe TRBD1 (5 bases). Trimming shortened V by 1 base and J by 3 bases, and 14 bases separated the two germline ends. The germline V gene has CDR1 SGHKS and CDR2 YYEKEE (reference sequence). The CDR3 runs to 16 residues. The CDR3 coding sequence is TGTGCCAGCAGCTTGCTTGGCAGGGCAAGTGGAAACACCATATATTTT. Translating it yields CASSLLGRASGNTIYF.

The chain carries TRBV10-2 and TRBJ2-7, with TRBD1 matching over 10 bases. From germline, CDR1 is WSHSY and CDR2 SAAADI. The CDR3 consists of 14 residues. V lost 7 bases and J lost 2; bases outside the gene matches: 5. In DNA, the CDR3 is TGCGCCAGCACCGGGACAGGGGCTACCTACGAGCAGTACTTC. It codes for CASTGTGATYEQYF.

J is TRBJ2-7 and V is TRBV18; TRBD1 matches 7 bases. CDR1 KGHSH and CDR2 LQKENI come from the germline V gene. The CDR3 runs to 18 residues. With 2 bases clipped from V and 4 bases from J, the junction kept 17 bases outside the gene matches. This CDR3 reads CASSPAEVGAGGGYEQYF. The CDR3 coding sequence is TGTGCCAGCTCACCAGCGGAGGTCGGGGCAGGGGGTGGGTACGAGCAGTACTTC.

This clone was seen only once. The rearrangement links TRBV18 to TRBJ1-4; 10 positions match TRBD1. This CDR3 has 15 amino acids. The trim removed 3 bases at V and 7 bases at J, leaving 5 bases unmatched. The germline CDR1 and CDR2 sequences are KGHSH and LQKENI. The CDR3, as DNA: TGTGCCAGCTCACCTGGGACAGGGGTTGGTGAAAAACTGTTTTTT. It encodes CASSPGTGVGEKLFF.

The CDR3 loop reads CASSYSDRGTNEKLFF. CDR3 DNA sequence: TGTGCCAGCAGTTACTCGGACAGGGGAACTAATGAAAAACTGTTTTTT. This chain connects TRBV6-5 to TRBJ1-4; 9 bases fit TRBD1. V gave up 0 bases and J gave up 1 base; unmatched junction bases: 0. There are 16 residues in the CDR3. Germline lookup yields CDR1 MNHEY and CDR2 SVGAGI.